The entry below describes one TCR beta chain. This sample was taken from a study of neoadjuvant anti-PD-1 for oral cavity cancer. Measured with immunoSEQ multiplex PCR; TCRdb has only the in-frame clones, and not every one. The table records over 60,000 clones, about nine tenths of them present only once. Time point given: after neoadjuvant nivolumab, at surgical resection. This TCR came from a person between 40 and 85 years old with oral cavity squamous cell carcinoma. Sequenced here: PBMCs, sampled after nivolumab (anti-PD-1) treatment.

Here the CDR3 DNA reads TGCGCCAGCAGCCAGGGTGCTCGCGGACAAACCTCCTACAATGAGCAGTTCTTC. Translation gives CASSQGARGQTSYNEQFF. This chain joins TRBV4-1 and TRBJ2-1; TRBD1 might be the D (5 bases). From germline, CDR1 is MGHRA and CDR2 YSYEKL. The length of the CDR3 is 18 residues. With 3 bases removed from V and 0 bases from J, the gap between germline ends came to 18 bases.